This T cell receptor (beta chain) was profiled in a study of cytomegalovirus exposure and HLA in healthy donors. On the study more broadly: Genotyping of roughly 400 donors showed that around 81% belonged to the Caucasian-associated ancestry cluster.

The PCR had 60 Vbeta and 13 Jbeta primers. Measured with immunoSEQ multiplex PCR; TCRdb has only the in-frame clones, and not every one. The sample has some 160,000 clones; approximately 81% are singletons. In regard to this clone: Its target is not known.

Study findings and constraints: While the bulk of TCR sequences proved rare, some public TCRs turned up in many donors. Cytomegalovirus status was reportedly diagnosed by the classifier with high sensitivity and specificity.

The CDR3 totals 14 residues. Trimming took off 8 bases at V and 3 bases at J, with 15 bases between the two ends. CDR1 is MNHEY, CDR2 SVGAGI, per germline. The receptor's source is a man aged 50 to 60 in good health and CMV-seropositive. The source material was PBMCs. The chain couples TRBV6-5 to TRBJ2-3; TRBD1 is a possible D gene (6 bases). The CDR3 region is CASLQGVVTDTQYF. CDR3 coding DNA: TGTGCCAGCTTACAGGGTGTAGTTACAGATACGCAGTATTTT.